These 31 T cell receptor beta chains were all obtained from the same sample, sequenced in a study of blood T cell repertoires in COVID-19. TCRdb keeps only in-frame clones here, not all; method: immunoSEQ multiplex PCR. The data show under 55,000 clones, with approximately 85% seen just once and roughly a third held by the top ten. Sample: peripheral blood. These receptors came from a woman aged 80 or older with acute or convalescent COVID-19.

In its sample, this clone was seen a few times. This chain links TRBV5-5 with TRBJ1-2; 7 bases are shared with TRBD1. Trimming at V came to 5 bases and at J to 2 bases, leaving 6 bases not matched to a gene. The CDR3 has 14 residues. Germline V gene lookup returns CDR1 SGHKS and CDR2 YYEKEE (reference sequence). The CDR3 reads CASSETGHNYGYTF. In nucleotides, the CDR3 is TGTGCCAGCAGTGAGACAGGGCACAACTATGGCTACACCTTC.

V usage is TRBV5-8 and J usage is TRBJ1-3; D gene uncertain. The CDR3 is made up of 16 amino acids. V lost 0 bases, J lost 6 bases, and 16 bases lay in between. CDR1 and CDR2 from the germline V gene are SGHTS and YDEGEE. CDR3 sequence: CASSLALFLILNTIYF. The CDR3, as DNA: TGTGCCAGCAGCTTGGCCCTATTCCTCATTTTAAACACCATATATTTT.

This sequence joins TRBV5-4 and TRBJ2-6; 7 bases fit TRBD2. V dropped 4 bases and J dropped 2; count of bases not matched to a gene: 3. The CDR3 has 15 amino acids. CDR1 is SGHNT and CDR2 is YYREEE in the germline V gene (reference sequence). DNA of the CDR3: TGTGCCAGCAGCGTTGGGAGGGCTGGGGCCAACGTCCTGACTTTC. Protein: CASSVGRAGANVLTF.

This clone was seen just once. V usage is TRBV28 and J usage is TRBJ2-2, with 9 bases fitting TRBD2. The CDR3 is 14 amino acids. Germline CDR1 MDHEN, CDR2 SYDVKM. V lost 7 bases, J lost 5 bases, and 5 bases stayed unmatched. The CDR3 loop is CASTGTSRTGELFF. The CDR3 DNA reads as TGTGCCAGCACTGGGACTAGCAGGACCGGGGAGCTGTTTTTT.

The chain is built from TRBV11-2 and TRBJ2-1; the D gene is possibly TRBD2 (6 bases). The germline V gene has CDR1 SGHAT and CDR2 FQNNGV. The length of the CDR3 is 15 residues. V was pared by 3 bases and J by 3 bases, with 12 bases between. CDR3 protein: CASSFGGAVYNEQFF. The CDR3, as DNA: TGTGCCAGCAGCTTCGGAGGGGCGGTCTACAATGAGCAGTTCTTC.

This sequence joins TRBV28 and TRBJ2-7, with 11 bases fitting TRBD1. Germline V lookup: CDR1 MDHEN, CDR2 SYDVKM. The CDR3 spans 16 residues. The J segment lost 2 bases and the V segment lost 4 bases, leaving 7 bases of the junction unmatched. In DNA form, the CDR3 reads TGTGCCAGCAGTTCCCCCCGGGGACAGGGGGCCTACGAGCAGTACTTC. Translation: CASSSPRGQGAYEQYF.

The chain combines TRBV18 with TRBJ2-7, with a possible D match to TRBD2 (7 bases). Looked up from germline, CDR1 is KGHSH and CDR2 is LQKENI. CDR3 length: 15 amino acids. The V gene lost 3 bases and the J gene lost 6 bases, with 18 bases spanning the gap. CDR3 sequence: CASSPGLGGLVEQYF. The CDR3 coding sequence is TGTGCCAGCTCACCGGGGTTGGGGGGGCTGGTCGAGCAGTACTTC.

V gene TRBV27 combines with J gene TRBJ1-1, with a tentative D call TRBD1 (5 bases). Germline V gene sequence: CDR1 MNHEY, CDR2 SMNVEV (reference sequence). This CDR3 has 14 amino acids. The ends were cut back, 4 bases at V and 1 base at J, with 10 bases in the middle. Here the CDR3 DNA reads TGTGCCAGCAGTTGGGCTCAGGGGAACACTGAAGCTTTCTTT. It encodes CASSWAQGNTEAFF.

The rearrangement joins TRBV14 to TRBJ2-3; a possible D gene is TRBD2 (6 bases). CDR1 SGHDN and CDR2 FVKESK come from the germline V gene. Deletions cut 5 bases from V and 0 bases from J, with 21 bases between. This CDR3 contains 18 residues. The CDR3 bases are TGTGCCAGCAGCGCACGTTATAATAGCGGTACTAGCACAGATACGCAGTATTTT. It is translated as CASSARYNSGTSTDTQYF. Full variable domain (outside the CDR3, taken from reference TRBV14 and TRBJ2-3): EAGVTQFPSHSVIEKGQTVTLRCDPISGHDNLYWYRRVMGKEIKFLLHFVKESKQDESGMPNNRFLAERTGGTYSTLKVQPAELEDSGVYFCASSARYNSGTSTDTQYFGPGTRLTVL.

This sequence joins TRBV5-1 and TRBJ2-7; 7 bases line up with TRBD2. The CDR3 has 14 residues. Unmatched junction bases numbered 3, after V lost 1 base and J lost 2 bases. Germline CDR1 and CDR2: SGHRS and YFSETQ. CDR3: CASSLNGRTYEQYF. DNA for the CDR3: TGCGCCAGCAGCTTGAACGGGAGGACCTACGAGCAGTACTTC.

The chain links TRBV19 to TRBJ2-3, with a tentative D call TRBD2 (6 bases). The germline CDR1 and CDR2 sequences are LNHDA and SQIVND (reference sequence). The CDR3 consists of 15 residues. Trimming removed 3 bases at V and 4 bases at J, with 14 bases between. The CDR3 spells CASSIRRAGADTQYF. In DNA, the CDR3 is TGTGCCAGTAGTATTCGGAGGGCTGGCGCAGATACGCAGTATTTT.

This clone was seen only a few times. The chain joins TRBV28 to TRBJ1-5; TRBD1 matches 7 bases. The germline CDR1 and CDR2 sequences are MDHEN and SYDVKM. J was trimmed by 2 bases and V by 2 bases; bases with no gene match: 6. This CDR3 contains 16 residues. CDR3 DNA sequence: TGTGCCAGCAGTTTAAAGGGGGCTGGGGGCAATCAGCCCCAGCATTTT. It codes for CASSLKGAGGNQPQHF.

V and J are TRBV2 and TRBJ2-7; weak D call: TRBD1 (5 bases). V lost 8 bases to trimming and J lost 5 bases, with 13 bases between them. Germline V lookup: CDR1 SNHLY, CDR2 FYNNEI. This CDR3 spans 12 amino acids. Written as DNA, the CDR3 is TGTGCCAGCGCTGGGGAAGGGGACGAGCAGTACTTC. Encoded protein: CASAGEGDEQYF.

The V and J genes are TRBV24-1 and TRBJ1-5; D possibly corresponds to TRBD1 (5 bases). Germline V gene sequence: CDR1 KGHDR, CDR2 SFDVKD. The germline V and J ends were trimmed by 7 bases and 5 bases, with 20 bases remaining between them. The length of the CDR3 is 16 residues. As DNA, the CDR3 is TGTGCCACCAGCGACGCCCAGGGAACGGCCGATCAGCCCCAGCATTTT. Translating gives CATSDAQGTADQPQHF.

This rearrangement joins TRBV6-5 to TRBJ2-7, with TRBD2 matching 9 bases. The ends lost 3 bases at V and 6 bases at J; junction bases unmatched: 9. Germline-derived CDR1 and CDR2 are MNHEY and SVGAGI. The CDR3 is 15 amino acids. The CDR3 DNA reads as TGTGCCAGCAGTTATGCTAGCGGGATGTGGGCCGAGCAGTACTTC. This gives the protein CASSYASGMWAEQYF.

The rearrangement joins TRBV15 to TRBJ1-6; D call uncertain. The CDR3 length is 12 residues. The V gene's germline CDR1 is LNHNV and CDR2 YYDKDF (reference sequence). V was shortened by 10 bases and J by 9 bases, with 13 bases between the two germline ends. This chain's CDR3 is CASGQFGSPLHF. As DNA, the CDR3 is TGTGCCAGCGGGCAGTTCGGTTCACCCCTCCACTTT.

CDR3 amino acids: CASSPPGQVNTEAFF. In nucleotides, the CDR3 is TGCGCCAGCAGCCCCCCGGGACAGGTGAACACTGAAGCTTTCTTT. This chain links TRBV5-1 with TRBJ1-1, with 8 bases aligning to TRBD1. Trimming took 4 bases from V and 0 from J; bases not matched to a gene: 5. The CDR3 is 15 amino acids. Germline V gene lookup returns CDR1 SGHRS and CDR2 YFSETQ.

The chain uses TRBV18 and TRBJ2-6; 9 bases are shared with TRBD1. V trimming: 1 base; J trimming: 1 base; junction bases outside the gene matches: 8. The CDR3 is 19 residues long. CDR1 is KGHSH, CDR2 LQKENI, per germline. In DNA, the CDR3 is TGTGCCAGCTCACCACAGAGGACAGGGGAAGTGTCTGGGGCCAACGTCCTGACTTTC. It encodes CASSPQRTGEVSGANVLTF.

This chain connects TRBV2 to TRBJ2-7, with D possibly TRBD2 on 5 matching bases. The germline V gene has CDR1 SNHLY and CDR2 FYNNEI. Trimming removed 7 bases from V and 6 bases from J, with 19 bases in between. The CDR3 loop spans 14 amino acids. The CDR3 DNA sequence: TGTGCCAGCATCTGGCTAGCCTCCCTCTCCGAGCAGTACTTC. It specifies CASIWLASLSEQYF.

The CDR3 loop is CASSIGLAGEQFF. CDR3 coding DNA: TGTGCCAGCAGTATTGGACTAGCAGGCGAGCAGTTCTTC. The chain links TRBV11-2 to TRBJ2-1, with TRBD2 identical over 8 bases. Unmatched junction bases numbered 8, after V lost 6 bases and J lost 10 bases. The length of the CDR3 is 13 residues. CDR1 and CDR2 (germline): SGHAT, FQNNGV.

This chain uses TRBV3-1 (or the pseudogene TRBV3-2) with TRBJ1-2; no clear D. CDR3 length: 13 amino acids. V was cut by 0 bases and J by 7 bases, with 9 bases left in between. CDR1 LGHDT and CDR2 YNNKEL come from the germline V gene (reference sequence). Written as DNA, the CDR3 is TGTGCCAGCAGCCAAGATGAGGTCAGTGGCTACACCTTC. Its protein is CASSQDEVSGYTF.

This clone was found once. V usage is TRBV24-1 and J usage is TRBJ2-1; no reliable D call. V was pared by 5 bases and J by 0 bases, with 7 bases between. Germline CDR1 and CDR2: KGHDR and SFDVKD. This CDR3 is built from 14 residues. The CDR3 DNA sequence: TGTGCCACCAGTGGGCCAAGCTCCTACAATGAGCAGTTCTTC. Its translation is CATSGPSSYNEQFF.

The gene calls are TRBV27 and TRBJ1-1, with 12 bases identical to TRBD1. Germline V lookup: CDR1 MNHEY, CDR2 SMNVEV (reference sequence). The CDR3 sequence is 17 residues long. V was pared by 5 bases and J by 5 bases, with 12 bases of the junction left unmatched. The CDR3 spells CASSPGTGGYLGTEAFF. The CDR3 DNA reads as TGTGCCAGCAGTCCAGGGACAGGGGGCTATCTCGGGACTGAAGCTTTCTTT.

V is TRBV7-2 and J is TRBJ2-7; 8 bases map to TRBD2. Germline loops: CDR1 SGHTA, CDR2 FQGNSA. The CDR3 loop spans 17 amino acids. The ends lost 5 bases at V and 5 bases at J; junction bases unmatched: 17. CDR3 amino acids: CASSPVGTGGPPHEQYF. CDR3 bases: TGTGCCAGCAGCCCAGTCGGTACGGGAGGGCCCCCCCACGAGCAGTACTTC.

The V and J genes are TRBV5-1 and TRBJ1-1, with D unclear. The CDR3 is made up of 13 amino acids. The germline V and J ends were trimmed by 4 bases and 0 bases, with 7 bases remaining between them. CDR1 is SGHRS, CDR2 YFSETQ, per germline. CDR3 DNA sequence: TGCGCCAGCAGCCATAGATTGAACACTGAAGCTTTCTTT. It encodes CASSHRLNTEAFF. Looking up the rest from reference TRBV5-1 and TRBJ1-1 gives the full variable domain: KAGVTQTPRYLIKTRGQQVTLSCSPISGHRSVSWYQQTPGQGLQFLFEYFSETQRNKGNFPGRFSGRQFSNSRSEMNVSTLELGDSALYLCASSHRLNTEAFFGQGTRLTVV.

The CDR3 DNA reads as TGTGCCAGCAGTTCAGGAAACTACGAGCAGTACTTC. Its protein is CASSSGNYEQYF. The chain is built from TRBV12-3 or TRBV12-4 and TRBJ2-7; D is unresolved. Trimming took off 4 bases at V and 3 bases at J, with 7 bases between the two ends. CDR3 length: 12 amino acids.

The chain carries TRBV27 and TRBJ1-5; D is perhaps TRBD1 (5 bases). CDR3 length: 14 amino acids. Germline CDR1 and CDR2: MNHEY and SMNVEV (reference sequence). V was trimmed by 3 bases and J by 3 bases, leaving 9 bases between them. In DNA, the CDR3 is TGTGCCAGCAGTTTTTCAGGGAACAATCAGCCCCAGCATTTT. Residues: CASSFSGNNQPQHF.

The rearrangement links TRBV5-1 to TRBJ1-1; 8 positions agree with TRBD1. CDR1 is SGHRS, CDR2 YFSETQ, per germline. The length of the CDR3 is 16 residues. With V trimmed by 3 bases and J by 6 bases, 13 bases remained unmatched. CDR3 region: CASSWTEQGGYAEAFF. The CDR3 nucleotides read TGCGCCAGCAGCTGGACGGAACAGGGGGGGTACGCTGAAGCTTTCTTT.

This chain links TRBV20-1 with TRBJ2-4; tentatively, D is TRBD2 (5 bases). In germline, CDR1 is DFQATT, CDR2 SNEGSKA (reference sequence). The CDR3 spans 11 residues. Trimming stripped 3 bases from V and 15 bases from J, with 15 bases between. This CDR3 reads CSARSASWVYF. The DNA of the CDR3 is TGCAGTGCTAGGTCGGCTAGCTGGGTGTACTTC.

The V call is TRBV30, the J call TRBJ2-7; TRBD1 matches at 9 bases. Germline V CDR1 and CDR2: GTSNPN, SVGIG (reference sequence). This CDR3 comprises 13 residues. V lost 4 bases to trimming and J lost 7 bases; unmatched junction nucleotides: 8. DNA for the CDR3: TGTGCCTGGAACTCGGGACAGGGTAGGGAGCAGTACTTC. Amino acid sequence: CAWNSGQGREQYF.

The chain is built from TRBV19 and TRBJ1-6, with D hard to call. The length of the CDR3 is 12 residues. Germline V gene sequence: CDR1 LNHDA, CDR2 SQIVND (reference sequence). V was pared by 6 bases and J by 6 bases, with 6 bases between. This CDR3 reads CASRTGNSPLHF. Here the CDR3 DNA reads TGTGCCAGTAGGACGGGTAATTCACCCCTCCACTTT.